The clone carrying this T cell receptor (beta chain) was recorded only once. The target antigen is unknown. The germline CDR1 and CDR2 sequences are SNHLY and FYNNEI. V shed 6 bases, J shed 7 bases, and the junction held 5 bases outside the gene matches. CDR3 length: 12 residues. These data are taken from a study of cytomegalovirus exposure and HLA in healthy donors. Primers: 60 Vbeta forward and 13 Jbeta reverse. Authors' methods: As a later analysis found, there were 70 million to 90 million unique TCR beta chains, of which roughly 11 million were shared. Sequencing was performed with immunoSEQ multiplex PCR; in TCRdb, only in-frame clones are kept and a portion is missing. The V and J calls and clone size come from that table; D and trimming were worked out from the DNA. The sample lists 150,000 or so clones, about four fifths occurring once. Overall study findings and caveats: Common viral pathogens seemed, in a later analysis, to connect with several of the most significant clusters.

The TCR sequence derives from a male donor in good health and CMV-seropositive. Source material: PBMCs. V and J are TRBV2 and TRBJ2-5, with TRBD1 identical over 7 bases. The CDR3 nucleotides read TGTGCCAGCAGAGGGACAGCTGGGACCCAGTACTTC. Residues: CASRGTAGTQYF.